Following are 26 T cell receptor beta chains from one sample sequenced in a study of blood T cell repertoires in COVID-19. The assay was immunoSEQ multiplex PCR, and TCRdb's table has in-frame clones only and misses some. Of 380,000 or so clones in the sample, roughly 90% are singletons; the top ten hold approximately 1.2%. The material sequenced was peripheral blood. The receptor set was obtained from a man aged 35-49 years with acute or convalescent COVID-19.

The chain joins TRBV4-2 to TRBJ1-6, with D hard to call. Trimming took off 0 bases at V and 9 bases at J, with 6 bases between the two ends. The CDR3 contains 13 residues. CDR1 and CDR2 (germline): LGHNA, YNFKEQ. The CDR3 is CASSQDLVSPLHF. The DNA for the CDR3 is TGTGCCAGCAGCCAAGATCTCGTTTCACCCCTCCACTTT.

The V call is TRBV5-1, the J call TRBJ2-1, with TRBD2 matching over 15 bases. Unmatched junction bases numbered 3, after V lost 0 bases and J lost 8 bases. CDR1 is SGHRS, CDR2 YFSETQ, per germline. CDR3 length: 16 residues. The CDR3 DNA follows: TGCGCCAGCAGCTTGGCGGGACTAGCGGGGGGATATGAGCAGTTCTTC. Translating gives CASSLAGLAGGYEQFF.

The CDR3 DNA is TGTGCCAGCAGCACACACGGTAGCGGGGGGTCCTCCGGGGAGCTGTTTTTT. Protein sequence: CASSTHGSGGSSGELFF. The chain links TRBV9 to TRBJ2-2; 10 bases align to TRBD2. J lost 6 bases, V lost 4 bases, and 12 bases had no gene match. CDR3 size: 17 residues. The V gene's germline CDR1 is SGDLS and CDR2 YYNGEE.

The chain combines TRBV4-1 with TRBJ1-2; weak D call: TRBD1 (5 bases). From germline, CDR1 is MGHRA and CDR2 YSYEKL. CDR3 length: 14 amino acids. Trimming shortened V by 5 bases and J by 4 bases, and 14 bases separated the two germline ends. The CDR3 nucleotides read TGCGCCAGCAGCGACCGGGTTAGGGGCTATGGCTACACCTTC. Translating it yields CASSDRVRGYGYTF.

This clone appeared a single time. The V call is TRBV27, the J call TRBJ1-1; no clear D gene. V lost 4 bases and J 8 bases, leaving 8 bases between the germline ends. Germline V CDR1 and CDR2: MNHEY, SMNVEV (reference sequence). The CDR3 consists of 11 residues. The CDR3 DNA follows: TGTGCCAGCAGTTCTCGAACAGAAGCTTTCTTT. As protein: CASSSRTEAFF.

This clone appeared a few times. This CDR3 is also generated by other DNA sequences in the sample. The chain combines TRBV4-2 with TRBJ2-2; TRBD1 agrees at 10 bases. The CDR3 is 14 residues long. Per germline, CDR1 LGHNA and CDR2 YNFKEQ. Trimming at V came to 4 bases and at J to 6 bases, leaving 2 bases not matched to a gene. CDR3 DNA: TGTGCCAGCAGCCTCGGACAGGGGGCCGGGGAGCTGTTTTTT. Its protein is CASSLGQGAGELFF.

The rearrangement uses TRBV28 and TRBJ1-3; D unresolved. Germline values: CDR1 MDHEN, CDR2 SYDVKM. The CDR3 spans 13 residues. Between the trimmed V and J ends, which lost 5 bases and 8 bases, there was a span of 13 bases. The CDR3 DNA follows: TGTGCCAGCAGTCCAGTCGGGGTGGACACCATATATTTT. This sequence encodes CASSPVGVDTIYF.

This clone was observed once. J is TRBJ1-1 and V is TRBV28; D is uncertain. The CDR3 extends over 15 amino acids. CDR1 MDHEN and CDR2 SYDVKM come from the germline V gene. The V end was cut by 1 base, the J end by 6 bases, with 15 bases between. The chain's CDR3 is CASSLYRERWAEAFF. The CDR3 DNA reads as TGTGCCAGCAGTTTATACCGGGAGCGGTGGGCTGAAGCTTTCTTT. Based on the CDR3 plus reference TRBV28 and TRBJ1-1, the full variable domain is DVKVTQSSRYLVKRTGEKVFLECVQDMDHENMFWYRQDPGLGLRLIYFSYDVKMKEKGDIPEGYSVSREKKERFSLILESASTNQTSMYLCASSLYRERWAEAFFGQGTRLTVV.

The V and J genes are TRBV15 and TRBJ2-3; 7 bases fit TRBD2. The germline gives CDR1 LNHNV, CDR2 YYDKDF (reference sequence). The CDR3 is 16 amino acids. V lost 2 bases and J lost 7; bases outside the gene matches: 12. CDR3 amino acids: CATSRLTDGGGYTQYF. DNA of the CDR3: TGTGCCACCAGCAGACTCACGGACGGCGGGGGTTATACGCAGTATTTT. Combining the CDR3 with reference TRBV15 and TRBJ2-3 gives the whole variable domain DAMVIQNPRYQVTQFGKPVTLSCSQTLNHNVMYWYQQKSSQAPKLLFHYYDKDFNNEADTPDNFQSRRPNTSFCFLDIRSPGLGDTAMYLCATSRLTDGGGYTQYFGPGTRLTVL.

CDR3 loop: CASSQDSRTSGLDNEQFF. The DNA for the CDR3 is TGCGCCAGCAGCCAAGACTCTCGGACTAGCGGATTAGACAATGAGCAGTTCTTC. The rearrangement joins TRBV4-1 to TRBJ2-1; 10 positions match TRBD2. Germline assignment: CDR1 MGHRA and CDR2 YSYEKL. The J segment lost 5 bases and the V segment lost 0 bases, leaving 10 bases of the junction unmatched. The CDR3 runs 18 residues.

This chain's CDR3 is CASSMGDRLGQFF. CDR3 sequence (DNA): TGTGCCAGTAGTATGGGAGACCGACTCGGGCAGTTCTTC. The chain combines TRBV19 with TRBJ2-1; tentatively, D is TRBD2 (5 bases). CDR3 length: 13 residues. CDR1 and CDR2 from the germline V gene are LNHDA and SQIVND (reference sequence). The V end was cut by 3 bases, the J end by 12 bases, with 15 bases between.

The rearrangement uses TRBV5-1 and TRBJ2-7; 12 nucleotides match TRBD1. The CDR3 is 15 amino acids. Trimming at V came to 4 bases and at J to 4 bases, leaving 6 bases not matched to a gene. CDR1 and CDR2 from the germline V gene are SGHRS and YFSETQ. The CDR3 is CASSLGQGAEYEQYF. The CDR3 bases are TGCGCCAGCAGCCTGGGACAGGGGGCTGAGTACGAGCAGTACTTC.

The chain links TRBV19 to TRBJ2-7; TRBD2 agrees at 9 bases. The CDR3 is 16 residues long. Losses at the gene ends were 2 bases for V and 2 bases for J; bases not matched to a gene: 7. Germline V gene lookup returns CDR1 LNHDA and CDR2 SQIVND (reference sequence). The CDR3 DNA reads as TGTGCCAGTAGTATATTTGCGGGAGGGGCTACCTACGAGCAGTACTTC. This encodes CASSIFAGGATYEQYF.

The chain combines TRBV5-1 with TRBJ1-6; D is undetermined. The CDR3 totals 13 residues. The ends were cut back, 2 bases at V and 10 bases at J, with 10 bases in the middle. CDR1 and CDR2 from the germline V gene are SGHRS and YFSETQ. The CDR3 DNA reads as TGCGCCAGCAGCTTAGCGGGTAGATCACCCCTCCACTTT. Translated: CASSLAGRSPLHF.

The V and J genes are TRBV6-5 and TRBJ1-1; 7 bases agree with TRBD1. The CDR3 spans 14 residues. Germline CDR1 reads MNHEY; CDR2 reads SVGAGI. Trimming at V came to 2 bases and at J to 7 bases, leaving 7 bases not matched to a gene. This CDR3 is CASSYEGAWGEAFF. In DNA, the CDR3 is TGTGCCAGCAGTTACGAGGGGGCCTGGGGTGAAGCTTTCTTT.

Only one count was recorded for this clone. The CDR3 coding sequence is TGTGCCATCAGTGAGGATGGACAGATCAATCAGCCCCAGCATTTT. This gives the protein CAISEDGQINQPQHF. The gene calls are TRBV10-3 and TRBJ1-5, with D maybe TRBD1 (6 bases). The V and J ends lost 2 bases and 3 bases respectively, with 11 bases between them. Germline CDR1 ENHRY, CDR2 SYGVKD. The CDR3 covers 15 residues.

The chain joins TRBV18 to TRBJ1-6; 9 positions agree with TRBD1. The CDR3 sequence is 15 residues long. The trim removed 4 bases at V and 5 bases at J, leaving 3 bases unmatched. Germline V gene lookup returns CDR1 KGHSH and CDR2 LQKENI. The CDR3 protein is CASSRTGGDNSPLHF. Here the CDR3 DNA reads TGTGCCAGCTCACGAACAGGGGGCGATAATTCACCCCTCCACTTT.

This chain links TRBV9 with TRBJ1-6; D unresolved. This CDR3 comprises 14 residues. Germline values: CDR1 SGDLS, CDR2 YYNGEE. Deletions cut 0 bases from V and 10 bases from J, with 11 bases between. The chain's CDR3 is CASSVGSDASPLHF. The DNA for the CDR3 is TGTGCCAGCAGCGTAGGCAGCGACGCCTCACCCCTCCACTTT.

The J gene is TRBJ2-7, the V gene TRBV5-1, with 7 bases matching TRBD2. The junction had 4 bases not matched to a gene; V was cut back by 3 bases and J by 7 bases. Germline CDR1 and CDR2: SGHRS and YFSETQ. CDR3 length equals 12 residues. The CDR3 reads CASSWGGEEQYF. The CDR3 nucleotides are TGCGCCAGCAGCTGGGGAGGGGAGGAGCAGTACTTC.

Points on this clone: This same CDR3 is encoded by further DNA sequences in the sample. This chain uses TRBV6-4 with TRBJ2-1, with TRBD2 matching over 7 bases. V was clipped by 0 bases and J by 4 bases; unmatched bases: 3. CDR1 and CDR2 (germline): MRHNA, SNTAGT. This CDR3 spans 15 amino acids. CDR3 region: CASSDSSGSYNEQFF. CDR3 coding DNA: TGTGCCAGCAGTGACTCTAGCGGGTCTTACAATGAGCAGTTCTTC.

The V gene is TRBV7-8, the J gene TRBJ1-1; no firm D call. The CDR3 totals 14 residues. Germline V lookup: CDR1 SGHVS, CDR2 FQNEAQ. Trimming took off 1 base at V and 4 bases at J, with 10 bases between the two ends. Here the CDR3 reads CASSLVGPFTEAFF. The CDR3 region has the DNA TGTGCCAGCAGCTTAGTGGGCCCGTTCACTGAAGCTTTCTTT.

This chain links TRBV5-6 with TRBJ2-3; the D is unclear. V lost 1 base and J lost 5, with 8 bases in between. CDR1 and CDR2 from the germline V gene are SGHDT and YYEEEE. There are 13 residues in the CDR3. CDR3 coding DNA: TGTGCCAGCAGCTTGATAGGAGTAGATACGCAGTATTTT. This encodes CASSLIGVDTQYF.

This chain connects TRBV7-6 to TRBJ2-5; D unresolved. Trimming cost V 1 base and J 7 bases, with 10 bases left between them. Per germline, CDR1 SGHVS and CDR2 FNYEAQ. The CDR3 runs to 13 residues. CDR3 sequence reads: CASSLDSSVTQYF. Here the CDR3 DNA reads TGTGCCAGCAGCTTAGATTCTAGTGTGACCCAGTACTTC. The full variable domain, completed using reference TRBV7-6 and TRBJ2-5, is GAGVSQSPRYKVTKRGQDVALRCDPISGHVSLYWYRQALGQGPEFLTYFNYEAQQDKSGLPNDRFSAERPEGSISTLTIQRTEQRDSAMYRCASSLDSSVTQYFGPGTRLLVL.

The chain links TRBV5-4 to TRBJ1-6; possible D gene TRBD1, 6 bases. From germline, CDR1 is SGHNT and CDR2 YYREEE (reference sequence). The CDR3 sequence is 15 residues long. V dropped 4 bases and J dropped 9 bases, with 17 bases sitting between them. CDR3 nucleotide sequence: TGTGCCAGCAGCGAGGGACAAGCTGGGGGTTCACCCCTCCACTTT. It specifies CASSEGQAGGSPLHF. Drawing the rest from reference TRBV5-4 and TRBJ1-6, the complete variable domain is ETGVTQSPTHLIKTRGQQVTLRCSSQSGHNTVSWYQQALGQGPQFIFQYYREEENGRGNFPPRFSGLQFPNYSSELNVNALELDDSALYLCASSEGQAGGSPLHFGNGTRLTVT.

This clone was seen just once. The CDR3 region has the DNA TGTGCCAGCAGCTTAATGACAGCCCTGAACTATGGCTACACCTTC. Translated: CASSLMTALNYGYTF. The chain uses TRBV7-3 and TRBJ1-2, with a weak D call TRBD1 (5 bases). The CDR3 runs 15 residues. Germline CDR1 is SGHTA and CDR2 is FQGTGA. Trimming pared 1 base from V and 2 bases from J, leaving 11 bases between.

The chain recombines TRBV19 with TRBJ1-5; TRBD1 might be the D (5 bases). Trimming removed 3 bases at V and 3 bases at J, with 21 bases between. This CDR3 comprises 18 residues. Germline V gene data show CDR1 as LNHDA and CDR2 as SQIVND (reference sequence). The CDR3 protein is CASSIHGQAGRFNQPQHF. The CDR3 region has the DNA TGTGCCAGTAGTATTCATGGTCAGGCAGGGCGTTTCAATCAGCCCCAGCATTTT.